These T cell receptor beta chains were read from a single sample in a study of CD8 T cells in ankylosing spondylitis. From the 5' RACE reads, TCRdb called clonotypes with MiXCR, one entry per CDR3 protein. The data contain about 160,000 distinct CDR3 sequences, 40% to 50% of them singletons. Sample: synovial fluid, either unsorted or a sorted T cell fraction (not recorded which). Receptors originate from a male donor with ankylosing spondylitis. The CDR3 runs from the conserved cysteine through the conserved F or W. Fields, in order: CDR3 protein, CDR3 DNA, D gene, J gene, clone size, V gene. D genes are given only for firm matches. For some rows the clone size is stated as once, few or many, or as a class when expanded; others skip it.

CSVQGTSGRASQNEQFF	TGCAGCGTTCAAGGGACTAGCGGGAGGGCCAGTCAGAATGAGCAGTTCTTC	TRBD2	TRBJ2-1	NA	TRBV29-1
CASSSWTGNNEQFF	TGTGCCAGCAGCTCTTGGACAGGGAACAATGAGCAGTTCTTC	TRBD1	TRBJ2-1	NA	TRBV7-6
CASSQGVINTGELFF	TGCGCCAGCAGCCAAGGGGTGATCAACACCGGGGAGCTGTTTTTT	NA	TRBJ2-2	NA	TRBV4-3
CSARGAAGPLNQPQHF	TGCAGTGCCAGAGGGGCCGCAGGTCCGCTCAATCAGCCCCAGCATTTT	NA	TRBJ1-5	NA	TRBV20-1
CASSLGGQGSSYEQYF	TGTGCCAGCAGCTTAGGGGGGCAGGGTTCCTCCTACGAGCAGTACTTC	NA	TRBJ2-7	NA	TRBV7-8
CASSFGAGSAKNIQYF	TGTGCCAGCAGTTTTGGGGCAGGGTCTGCCAAAAACATTCAGTACTTC	NA	TRBJ2-4	few	TRBV28
CATSTGSNTGELFF	TGTGCCACCAGTACAGGTTCGAACACCGGGGAGCTGTTTTTT	NA	TRBJ2-2	NA	TRBV15
CASSEGQGRDNYGYTF	TGTGCCAGCAGTGAAGGACAGGGAAGGGATAACTATGGCTACACCTTC	TRBD1	TRBJ1-2	many	TRBV6-1
CASSLVHGDTQYF	TGTGCCAGCAGCTTAGTTCATGGAGATACGCAGTATTTT	NA	TRBJ2-3	few	TRBV7-2
CASSQDNNQPQHF	TGCGCCAGCAGCCAAGACAACAATCAGCCCCAGCATTTT	NA	TRBJ1-5	few	TRBV4-1
CSVGGVTINTEAFF	TGCAGCGTTGGGGGGGTGACAATTAACACTGAAGCTTTCTTT	NA	TRBJ1-1	many	TRBV29-1
CASSDSGGAGDTQYF	TGTGCCAGCAGTGATAGTGGGGGGGCCGGTGATACGCAGTATTTT	NA	TRBJ2-3	few	TRBV6-4
CATRIYNSPLHF	TGTGCCACCAGGATCTATAATTCACCCCTCCACTTT	NA	TRBJ1-6	NA	TRBV15
CSARVGGTYGYTF	TGCAGTGCTAGAGTTGGGGGGACCTATGGCTACACCTTC	NA	TRBJ1-2	NA	TRBV20-1
CASSPQSGGAGDTQYF	TGCGCCAGCAGCCCTCAAAGCGGGGGGGCGGGAGATACGCAGTATTTT	TRBD2	TRBJ2-3	NA	TRBV4-1
CASSPRTGRNQPQHF	TGTGCCAGCAGTCCCCGGACAGGGCGCAATCAGCCCCAGCATTTT	TRBD1	TRBJ1-5	few	TRBV12-3/TRBV12-4
CASTRARSTDTQYF	TGTGCCAGCACCCGAGCGAGAAGCACAGATACGCAGTATTTT	NA	TRBJ2-3	NA	TRBV7-8
CASSLVRTSGREQFF	TGTGCCAGCAGCTTAGTGAGGACTAGCGGTCGGGAGCAGTTCTTC	TRBD2	TRBJ2-1	NA	TRBV11-2
CASIMPTGADTQYF	TGTGCCAGCATAATGCCGACGGGCGCAGATACGCAGTATTTT	NA	TRBJ2-3	few	TRBV2
CSVEAGAPREQFF	TGCAGCGTTGAAGCGGGAGCCCCAAGGGAGCAGTTCTTC	NA	TRBJ2-1	many	TRBV29-1
CATSRDRDPGELFF	TGTGCCACCTCCAGGGACAGGGACCCCGGGGAGCTGTTTTTT	TRBD1	TRBJ2-2	medium-sized	TRBV2
CASSHGGSYNEQFF	TGTGCCAGCTCACACGGGGGTTCCTACAATGAGCAGTTCTTC	NA	TRBJ2-1	few	TRBV18
CASSQDWGLGLYEQYF	TGCGCCAGCAGCCAAGATTGGGGACTAGGGCTCTACGAGCAGTACTTC	TRBD2	TRBJ2-7	NA	TRBV4-3
CSVQGGSTDTQYF	TGCAGCGTTCAGGGTGGTAGCACAGATACGCAGTATTTT	NA	TRBJ2-3	NA	TRBV29-1
CASSPALGETQYF	TGTGCCAGCAGCCCGGCCTTGGGAGAGACCCAGTACTTC	NA	TRBJ2-5	NA	TRBV6-1
CASSLLAKQFF	TGTGCCAGCAGCTTACTGGCCAAGCAGTTCTTC	NA	TRBJ2-1	NA	TRBV7-6
CSVEGETNTEAFF	TGCAGCGTTGAAGGAGAGACGAACACTGAAGCTTTCTTT	NA	TRBJ1-1	NA	TRBV29-1
CASSELRGPYEQYF	TGTGCCAGCAGTGAATTGCGGGGGCCCTACGAGCAGTACTTC	NA	TRBJ2-7	few	TRBV2
CSAASGRETQYF	TGCAGTGCCGCCAGCGGGAGGGAGACCCAGTACTTC	TRBD2	TRBJ2-5	few	TRBV20-1
CASSLLAGKETQYF	TGTGCCAGCAGTTTATTAGCGGGAAAAGAGACCCAGTACTTC	TRBD2	TRBJ2-5	few	TRBV28
CASSLLSGGSYNEQFF	TGTGCCAGCAGCTTATTGTCAGGGGGATCCTACAATGAGCAGTTCTTC	TRBD1	TRBJ2-1	NA	TRBV7-3
CASSLEAVAAQYF	TGTGCCAGCAGTTTAGAGGCCGTGGCGGCCCAGTACTTC	NA	TRBJ2-5	NA	TRBV12-3/TRBV12-4
CSAQQGDTILEAFF	TGCAGTGCCCAACAGGGGGACACCATACTAGAGGCTTTCTTT	TRBD1	TRBJ1-1	NA	TRBV20-1
CASSPRDKRTEAFF	TGTGCCAGCAGCCCTCGGGACAAACGCACTGAAGCTTTCTTT	NA	TRBJ1-1	few	TRBV9
CASSHAFSSGANVLTF	TGCGCCAGCAGCCATGCTTTTTCTTCTGGGGCCAACGTCCTGACTTTC	NA	TRBJ2-6	many	TRBV4-3
CASGLAGIDTDTQYF	TGTGCTAGTGGTTTGGCAGGGATTGACACAGATACGCAGTATTTT	NA	TRBJ2-3	few	TRBV12-5
CSVEERGSAYEQYF	TGCAGCGTTGAAGAAAGGGGGTCCGCCTACGAGCAGTACTTC	NA	TRBJ2-7	NA	TRBV29-1
CASSPPGLAGNTGELFF	TGTGCCAGCAGCCCGCCGGGACTAGCGGGAAACACCGGGGAGCTGTTTTTT	TRBD2	TRBJ2-2	many	TRBV7-8
CASSPFPSSADTQYF	TGTGCCAGCAGCCCGTTTCCATCTAGCGCAGATACGCAGTATTTT	NA	TRBJ2-3	NA	TRBV11-3
CASSHVTGSPYNEQFF	TGTGCCAGCAGCCATGTAACAGGGTCCCCTTACAATGAGCAGTTCTTC	NA	TRBJ2-1	few	TRBV12-3/TRBV12-4
CSARGLRALADASTDTQYF	TGCAGTGCCCGCGGCCTTCGGGCTTTAGCGGATGCTAGCACAGATACGCAGTATTTT	NA	TRBJ2-3	once	TRBV20-1
CASSSMGVTGELFF	TGTGCCAGCAGTTCCATGGGCGTCACCGGGGAGCTGTTTTTT	NA	TRBJ2-2	few	TRBV27
CAAHGRSTIYF	TGTGCCGCGCATGGTCGGAGCACCATATATTTT	NA	TRBJ1-3	NA	TRBV12-3/TRBV12-4
CASSRDGQGSDTQYF	TGCGCCAGCAGCCGAGATGGGCAGGGCTCAGATACGCAGTATTTT	NA	TRBJ2-3	NA	TRBV4-3
CASSNPTATNEKLFF	TGCGCCAGCAGCAACCCGACAGCAACTAATGAAAAACTGTTTTTT	NA	TRBJ1-4	few	TRBV5-1
CASSISGTEYEQYF	TGTGCCAGCAGCATCTCCGGGACAGAGTACGAGCAGTACTTC	TRBD1	TRBJ2-7	many	TRBV5-6
CASTAFSGSGGSTEAFF	TGTGCCAGTACCGCCTTTTCAGGGTCGGGCGGGAGCACTGAAGCTTTCTTT	NA	TRBJ1-1	NA	TRBV2
CASSTVSGGVTDTQYF	TGTGCCAGCAGCACCGTTAGCGGGGGGGTAACAGATACGCAGTATTTT	TRBD2	TRBJ2-3	many	TRBV5-5